Listed below are T cell receptor beta chains from one sample, sequenced in a study of patients and donors after allogeneic stem cell transplantation. TCRdb passed the RT-PCR reads through MiXCR, listing each CDR3 protein once. The table includes around 170,000 distinct CDR3 sequences, approximately 24% detected once. Sequenced input: blood, either unsorted or a sorted T cell fraction (not recorded which). The receptors shown here come from a human donor who was either an allogeneic HSCT recipient or a stem cell or donor lymphocyte infusion donor (not recorded which). It is not recorded whose cells these are; they may come from a transplant donor. Both conserved end residues are part of each CDR3. D genes are given only for firm matches. Size tells how often a clone was seen (once, few, many) or the class of an expanded clone, and some rows leave it out.

clone size: many
V gene: TRBV20-1
D gene: .
J gene: TRBJ2-7
CDR3 protein: CSAYDRAQQSYEQYF
CDR3 DNA: TGCAGTGCCTACGACCGGGCCCAACAATCCTACGAGCAGTACTTC

clone size: many
V gene: TRBV6-5
D gene: .
J gene: TRBJ1-5
CDR3 protein: CASALTDGLNQPQHF
CDR3 DNA: TGTGCCAGCGCACTCACGGACGGCCTCAATCAGCCCCAGCATTTT

clone size: .
V gene: TRBV12-3/TRBV12-4
D gene: TRBD2
J gene: TRBJ2-1
CDR3 protein: CASSTTAGGLYNEQFF
CDR3 DNA: TGTGCCAGCAGCACGACTGCGGGGGGGCTTTACAATGAGCAGTTCTTC

clone size: .
V gene: TRBV4-2
D gene: .
J gene: TRBJ2-3
CDR3 protein: CASSQVGGGATDTQYF
CDR3 DNA: TGTGCCAGCAGCCAAGTAGGCGGGGGCGCAACAGATACGCAGTATTTT

clone size: .
V gene: TRBV20-1
D gene: TRBD2
J gene: TRBJ2-7
CDR3 protein: CSASGTSGITPYEQYF
CDR3 DNA: TGCAGTGCCTCCGGGACTAGCGGGATTACTCCCTACGAGCAGTACTTC

clone size: .
V gene: TRBV30
D gene: .
J gene: TRBJ1-5
CDR3 protein: CAWSVEGLSNQPQHF
CDR3 DNA: TGTGCCTGGAGTGTAGAGGGGCTGAGCAATCAGCCCCAGCATTTT

clone size: .
V gene: TRBV4-1
D gene: .
J gene: TRBJ1-1
CDR3 protein: CASSQVGPSEAFF
CDR3 DNA: TGCGCCAGCAGCCAAGTGGGCCCGAGTGAAGCTTTCTTT

clone size: few
V gene: TRBV7-9
D gene: TRBD2
J gene: TRBJ2-1
CDR3 protein: CASSLVAGDYNEQFF
CDR3 DNA: TGTGCCAGCAGCTTAGTAGCGGGAGACTACAATGAGCAGTTCTTC

clone size: few
V gene: TRBV5-1
D gene: .
J gene: TRBJ1-2
CDR3 protein: CASSLTLGKGPNYGYTF
CDR3 DNA: TGCGCCAGCAGCTTGACTCTCGGAAAGGGCCCTAACTATGGCTACACCTTC

clone size: few
V gene: TRBV7-9
D gene: TRBD1
J gene: TRBJ1-2
CDR3 protein: CASSPRQGDDGYTF
CDR3 DNA: TGTGCCAGCAGCCCACGACAGGGGGACGATGGCTACACCTTC

clone size: .
V gene: TRBV11-2
D gene: TRBD2
J gene: TRBJ2-1
CDR3 protein: CASSLLAGAREQFF
CDR3 DNA: TGTGCCAGCAGCTTATTAGCGGGAGCACGAGAGCAGTTCTTC

clone size: few
V gene: TRBV20-1
D gene: TRBD2
J gene: TRBJ2-2
CDR3 protein: CSARPERDGVTGELFF
CDR3 DNA: TGCAGTGCTAGACCCGAGCGGGATGGGGTAACCGGGGAGCTGTTTTTT

clone size: few
V gene: TRBV12-3/TRBV12-4
D gene: .
J gene: TRBJ1-1
CDR3 protein: CASSSRAGWAFF
CDR3 DNA: TGTGCCAGCAGTTCAAGGGCCGGGTGGGCTTTCTTT

clone size: .
V gene: TRBV4-2
D gene: .
J gene: TRBJ2-1
CDR3 protein: CASNPGRGEYNEQFF
CDR3 DNA: TGTGCCAGCAATCCAGGCCGGGGTGAATACAATGAGCAGTTCTTC

clone size: .
V gene: TRBV6-6
D gene: TRBD2
J gene: TRBJ2-5
CDR3 protein: CASSYYGSGRETQYF
CDR3 DNA: TGTGCCAGCAGTTACTATGGTAGCGGGAGGGAGACCCAGTACTTC

clone size: .
V gene: TRBV11-2
D gene: .
J gene: TRBJ2-5
CDR3 protein: CASSLRGSGLITQYF
CDR3 DNA: TGTGCCAGCAGCTTAAGGGGTTCCGGGCTCATCACCCAGTACTTC

clone size: .
V gene: TRBV7-9
D gene: .
J gene: TRBJ2-3
CDR3 protein: CASREESTDTQYF
CDR3 DNA: TGTGCCAGCAGGGAGGAGAGCACAGATACGCAGTATTTT

clone size: .
V gene: TRBV18
D gene: .
J gene: TRBJ1-5
CDR3 protein: CASSTIGGRSNQPQHF
CDR3 DNA: TGTGCCAGCTCAACCATAGGGGGACGCAGCAATCAGCCCCAGCATTTT

clone size: few
V gene: TRBV25-1
D gene: .
J gene: TRBJ1-1
CDR3 protein: CASSPRRAFF
CDR3 DNA: TGTGCCAGCAGTCCACGGCGAGCTTTCTTT

clone size: .
V gene: TRBV12-3/TRBV12-4
D gene: .
J gene: TRBJ1-4
CDR3 protein: CASSFWGDSTNEKLFF
CDR3 DNA: TGTGCCAGCAGTTTTTGGGGCGACTCAACTAATGAAAAACTGTTTTTT

clone size: few
V gene: TRBV29-1
D gene: .
J gene: TRBJ2-5
CDR3 protein: CSVDRGRHETQYF
CDR3 DNA: TGCAGCGTTGATCGGGGGCGTCACGAGACCCAGTACTTC

clone size: .
V gene: TRBV7-9
D gene: .
J gene: TRBJ2-7
CDR3 protein: CASSPSQGTYEQYF
CDR3 DNA: TGTGCCAGCAGCCCTTCCCAGGGAACCTACGAGCAGTACTTC

clone size: few
V gene: TRBV24-1
D gene: TRBD2
J gene: TRBJ2-1
CDR3 protein: CATSDPTSGSVDEQFF
CDR3 DNA: TGTGCCACCAGTGACCCTACTAGCGGGAGTGTAGATGAGCAGTTCTTC

clone size: .
V gene: TRBV6-1
D gene: TRBD1
J gene: TRBJ1-2
CDR3 protein: CASSDLPGQIANYGYTF
CDR3 DNA: TGTGCCAGCAGTGACCTCCCGGGACAGATAGCTAACTATGGCTACACCTTC

clone size: .
V gene: TRBV27
D gene: TRBD2
J gene: TRBJ2-1
CDR3 protein: CASSSGVYNEQFF
CDR3 DNA: TGTGCCAGCAGTAGCGGGGTTTACAATGAGCAGTTCTTC

clone size: .
V gene: TRBV11-2
D gene: .
J gene: TRBJ2-5
CDR3 protein: CASSPQPIQETQYF
CDR3 DNA: TGTGCCAGCAGCCCCCAGCCGATCCAAGAGACCCAGTACTTC

clone size: .
V gene: TRBV20-1
D gene: TRBD1
J gene: TRBJ1-1
CDR3 protein: CSAIRTGEAFF
CDR3 DNA: TGCAGTGCTATTAGGACAGGGGAAGCTTTCTTT

clone size: few
V gene: TRBV7-6
D gene: TRBD2
J gene: TRBJ2-3
CDR3 protein: CASSFTLAGVADTQYF
CDR3 DNA: TGTGCCAGCAGCTTCACCCTAGCGGGAGTGGCAGATACGCAGTATTTT

clone size: .
V gene: TRBV20-1
D gene: TRBD1
J gene: TRBJ1-2
CDR3 protein: CSARDRAGGYGYTF
CDR3 DNA: TGCAGTGCTAGAGATCGAGCAGGGGGCTATGGCTACACCTTC

clone size: .
V gene: TRBV6-5
D gene: .
J gene: TRBJ1-1
CDR3 protein: CASRTGNTEAFF
CDR3 DNA: TGTGCCAGCCGGACGGGGAACACTGAAGCTTTCTTT

clone size: many
V gene: TRBV5-1
D gene: .
J gene: TRBJ1-5
CDR3 protein: CASSSGQTNQPQHF
CDR3 DNA: TGCGCCAGCAGCTCCGGACAGACCAATCAGCCCCAGCATTTT

clone size: .
V gene: TRBV10-3
D gene: TRBD1
J gene: TRBJ2-1
CDR3 protein: CAISEETGLNEQFF
CDR3 DNA: TGTGCCATCAGTGAGGAGACAGGGCTCAATGAGCAGTTCTTC

clone size: .
V gene: TRBV30
D gene: .
J gene: TRBJ1-2
CDR3 protein: CAWSRTGSYGYTF
CDR3 DNA: TGTGCCTGGAGTCGTACAGGCTCCTATGGCTACACCTTC

clone size: .
V gene: TRBV20-1
D gene: .
J gene: TRBJ2-3
CDR3 protein: CSARDLTDASTDTQYF
CDR3 DNA: TGCAGTGCTAGAGATCTGACTGATGCTAGCACAGATACGCAGTATTTT

clone size: .
V gene: TRBV30
D gene: TRBD2
J gene: TRBJ2-7
CDR3 protein: CAWRTSGSDEQYF
CDR3 DNA: TGTGCCTGGAGGACTAGCGGGAGTGACGAGCAGTACTTC

clone size: .
V gene: TRBV12-3/TRBV12-4
D gene: TRBD1
J gene: TRBJ2-1
CDR3 protein: CASTNFGTGDFNEQFF
CDR3 DNA: TGTGCCAGCACCAATTTCGGGACAGGGGATTTCAATGAGCAGTTCTTC

clone size: .
V gene: TRBV27
D gene: .
J gene: TRBJ1-1
CDR3 protein: CATKPIGTMNTEAFF
CDR3 DNA: TGTGCCACCAAACCGATCGGGACGATGAACACTGAAGCTTTCTTT

clone size: few
V gene: TRBV20-1
D gene: .
J gene: TRBJ1-1
CDR3 protein: CSASPSNTEAFF
CDR3 DNA: TGCAGTGCTAGCCCTTCGAACACTGAAGCTTTCTTT

clone size: .
V gene: TRBV3-1
D gene: .
J gene: TRBJ2-1
CDR3 protein: CASSHRGRGHEQFF
CDR3 DNA: TGTGCCAGCAGCCACCGGGGCAGGGGACATGAGCAGTTCTTC

clone size: few
V gene: TRBV12-3/TRBV12-4
D gene: .
J gene: TRBJ2-2
CDR3 protein: CASRWGAGELFF
CDR3 DNA: TGTGCCAGTCGATGGGGGGCCGGGGAGCTGTTTTTT

clone size: few
V gene: TRBV7-8
D gene: .
J gene: TRBJ2-3
CDR3 protein: CASNQFGRTDTQYF
CDR3 DNA: TGTGCCAGCAACCAATTCGGGCGCACAGATACGCAGTATTTT

clone size: .
V gene: TRBV2
D gene: TRBD1
J gene: TRBJ1-2
CDR3 protein: CASGSGTGSNGYTF
CDR3 DNA: TGTGCCAGCGGGTCCGGGACAGGGAGCAATGGCTACACCTTC

clone size: .
V gene: TRBV12-3/TRBV12-4
D gene: TRBD2
J gene: TRBJ2-6
CDR3 protein: CASSSPGTSGLRSGANVLTF
CDR3 DNA: TGTGCCAGCAGTTCCCCTGGGACTAGCGGGCTCCGCTCTGGGGCCAACGTCCTGACTTTC

clone size: few
V gene: TRBV29-1
D gene: TRBD1
J gene: TRBJ2-2
CDR3 protein: CSVESRTGNTGELFF
CDR3 DNA: TGCAGCGTTGAATCTCGGACAGGGAACACCGGGGAGCTGTTTTTT

clone size: few
V gene: TRBV3-1
D gene: TRBD2
J gene: TRBJ2-7
CDR3 protein: CASSFPGTSGGYEQYF
CDR3 DNA: TGTGCCAGCAGCTTCCCCGGGACTAGCGGGGGATACGAGCAGTACTTC

clone size: .
V gene: TRBV20-1
D gene: .
J gene: TRBJ2-1
CDR3 protein: CSARWGGTYNEQFF
CDR3 DNA: TGCAGTGCTAGATGGGGCGGGACCTACAATGAGCAGTTCTTC

clone size: .
V gene: TRBV7-2
D gene: TRBD1
J gene: TRBJ2-3
CDR3 protein: CASSLFGQGLTDTQYF
CDR3 DNA: TGTGCCAGCAGCTTGTTTGGACAGGGCCTCACAGATACGCAGTATTTT

clone size: many
V gene: TRBV6-5
D gene: .
J gene: TRBJ1-2
CDR3 protein: CASSYSSEGQLYGYTF
CDR3 DNA: TGTGCCAGCAGTTACTCGTCCGAAGGACAGTTGTATGGCTACACCTTC

clone size: .
V gene: TRBV20-1
D gene: .
J gene: TRBJ1-2
CDR3 protein: CSATWGTNGYTF
CDR3 DNA: TGCAGTGCCACGTGGGGGACAAATGGCTACACCTTC